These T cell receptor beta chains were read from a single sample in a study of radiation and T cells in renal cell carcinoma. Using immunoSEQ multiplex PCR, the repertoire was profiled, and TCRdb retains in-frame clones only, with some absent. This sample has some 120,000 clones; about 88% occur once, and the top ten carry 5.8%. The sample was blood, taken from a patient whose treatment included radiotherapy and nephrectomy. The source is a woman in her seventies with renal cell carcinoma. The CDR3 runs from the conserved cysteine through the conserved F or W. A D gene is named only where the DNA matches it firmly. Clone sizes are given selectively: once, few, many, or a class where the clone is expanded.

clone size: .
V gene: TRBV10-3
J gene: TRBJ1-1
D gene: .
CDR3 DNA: TGTGCCATCAGCAAGAAAATGGGTGACAGCCCGAACACTGAAGCTTTCTTT
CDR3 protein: CAISKKMGDSPNTEAFF

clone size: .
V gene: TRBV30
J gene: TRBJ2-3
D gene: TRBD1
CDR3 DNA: TGTGCCTGGAGTGTACCGGGACAGGGCGCAGATACGCAGTATTTT
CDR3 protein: CAWSVPGQGADTQYF

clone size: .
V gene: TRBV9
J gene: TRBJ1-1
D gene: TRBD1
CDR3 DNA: TGTGCCAGCAGCCAGGGGGCGTGGGAGGGGACTGAAGCTTTCTTT
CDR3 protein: CASSQGAWEGTEAFF

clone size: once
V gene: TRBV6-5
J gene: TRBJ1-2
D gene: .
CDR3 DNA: TGTGCCAGCAGTTTTCCCGGTAGCGGCTACACCTTC
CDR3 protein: CASSFPGSGYTF

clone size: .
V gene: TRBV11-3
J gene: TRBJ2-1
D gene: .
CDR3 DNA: TGTGCCAGCAGCTTAGTCAATGAGCAGTTCTTC
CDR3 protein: CASSLVNEQFF

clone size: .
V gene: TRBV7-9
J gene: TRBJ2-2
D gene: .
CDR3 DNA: TGTGCCAGCGAACGGGGGAGCACCGGGGAGCTGTTTTTT
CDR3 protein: CASERGSTGELFF

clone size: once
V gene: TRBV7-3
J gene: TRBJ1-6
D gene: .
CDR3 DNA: TGTGCCAGCAGCTTAATGCAGGGCGGGTCACCCCTCCACTTT
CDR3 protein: CASSLMQGGSPLHF

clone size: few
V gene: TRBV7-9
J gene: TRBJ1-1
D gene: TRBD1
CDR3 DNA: TGTGCCAGCAGCCCCGACAGGGCGAACACTGAAGCTTTCTTT
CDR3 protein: CASSPDRANTEAFF

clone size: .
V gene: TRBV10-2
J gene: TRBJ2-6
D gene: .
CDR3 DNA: TGCGCCACCCTACCGGGTCGGCGAATCTCTGGGGCCAACGTCCTGACTTTC
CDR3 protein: CATLPGRRISGANVLTF

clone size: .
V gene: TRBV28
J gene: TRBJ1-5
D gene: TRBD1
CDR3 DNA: TGTGCCAGCATCCGACAGGGTAGCAATCAGCCCCAGCATTTT
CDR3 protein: CASIRQGSNQPQHF

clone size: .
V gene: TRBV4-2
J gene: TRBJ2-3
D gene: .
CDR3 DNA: TGTGCCAGCAGCCAAGATAGTCAGGGCGACACAGATACGCAGTATTTT
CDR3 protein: CASSQDSQGDTDTQYF

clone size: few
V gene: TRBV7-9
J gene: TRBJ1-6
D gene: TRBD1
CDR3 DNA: TGTGCCAGCAGCTTGGGGACAGTGCATAATTCACCCCTCCACTTT
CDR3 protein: CASSLGTVHNSPLHF

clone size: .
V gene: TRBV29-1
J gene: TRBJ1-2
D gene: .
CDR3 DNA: TGCAGCGTTCAGAGAACCTCTAACTATGGCTACACCTTC
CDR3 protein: CSVQRTSNYGYTF

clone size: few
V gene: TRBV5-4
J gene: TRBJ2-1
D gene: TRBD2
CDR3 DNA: TGTGCCAGCAGCGACAAGCGGGGCCCCTACAATGAGCAGTTCTTC
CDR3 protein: CASSDKRGPYNEQFF

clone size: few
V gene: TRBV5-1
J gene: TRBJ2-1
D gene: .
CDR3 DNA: TGCGCCAGCAGCTTGGGAGTGAATGAGCAGTTCTTC
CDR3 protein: CASSLGVNEQFF

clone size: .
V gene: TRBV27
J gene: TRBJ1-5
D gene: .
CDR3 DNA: TGTGCCAGCAGTTTAGGGGCAGGCCCGAGCAATCAGCCCCAGCATTTT
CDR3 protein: CASSLGAGPSNQPQHF

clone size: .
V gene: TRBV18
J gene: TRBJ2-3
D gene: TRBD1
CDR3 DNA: TGTGCCAGCTCACTGGGACAGGGCACAGATACGCAGTATTTT
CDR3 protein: CASSLGQGTDTQYF

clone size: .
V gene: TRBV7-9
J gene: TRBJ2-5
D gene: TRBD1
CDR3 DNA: TGTGCCAGCAGCTTCCCGGGACAGGGGGCGAAGACCCAGTACTTC
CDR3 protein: CASSFPGQGAKTQYF

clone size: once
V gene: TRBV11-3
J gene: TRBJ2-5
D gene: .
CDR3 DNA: TGTGCCAGCAGCTTAGGAAAGGGCCAAGAGACCCAGTACTTC
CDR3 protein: CASSLGKGQETQYF

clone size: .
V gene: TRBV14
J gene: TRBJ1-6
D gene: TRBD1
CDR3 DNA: TGTGCCAGCAGCCAATACAGGGGAGATTCACCCCTCCACTTT
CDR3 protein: CASSQYRGDSPLHF

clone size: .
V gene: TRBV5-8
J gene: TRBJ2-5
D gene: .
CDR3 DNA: TGTGCCAGCAGCTTGGGGCCCGGGGACCAGTACTTC
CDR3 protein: CASSLGPGDQYF

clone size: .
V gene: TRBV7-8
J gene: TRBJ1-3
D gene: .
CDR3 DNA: TGTGCCAGCAGCCTAGAGGGCCGCTCTGGAAACACCATATATTTT
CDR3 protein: CASSLEGRSGNTIYF

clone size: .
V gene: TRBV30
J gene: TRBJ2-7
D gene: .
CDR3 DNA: TGTGCCTTCGGGACCCGGTCCTACGAGCAGTACTTC
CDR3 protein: CAFGTRSYEQYF

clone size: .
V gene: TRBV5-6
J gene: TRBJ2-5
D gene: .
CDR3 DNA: TGTGCCAGCAGCTTCCGGGCCCTTACACCCCAAGAGGCCCAGTACTTC
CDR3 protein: CASSFRALTPQEAQYF

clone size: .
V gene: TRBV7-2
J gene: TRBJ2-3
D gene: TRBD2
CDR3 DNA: TGTGCCAGCAGACGACTAGCGGGCCGAGCAGATACGCAGTATTTT
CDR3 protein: CASRRLAGRADTQYF

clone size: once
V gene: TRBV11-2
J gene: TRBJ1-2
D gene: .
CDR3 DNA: TGTGCCAGCAGCTTAGAGGACGGGTACTATGGCTACACCTTC
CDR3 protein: CASSLEDGYYGYTF

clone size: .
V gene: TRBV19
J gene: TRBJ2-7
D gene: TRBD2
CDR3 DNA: TGTGCCAGTAGTTATCAGCGGGGGGTAGCCTACGAGCAGTACTTC
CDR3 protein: CASSYQRGVAYEQYF

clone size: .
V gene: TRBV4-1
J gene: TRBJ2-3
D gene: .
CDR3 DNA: TGCGCCAGCAGCCCAGGGCGGACCAGCACAGATACGCAGTATTTT
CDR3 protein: CASSPGRTSTDTQYF

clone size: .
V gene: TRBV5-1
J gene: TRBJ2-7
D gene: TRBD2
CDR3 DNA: TGCGCCAGCAGCTACACTAGCGTCTACGAGCAGTACTTC
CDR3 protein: CASSYTSVYEQYF

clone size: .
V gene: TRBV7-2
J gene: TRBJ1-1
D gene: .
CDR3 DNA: TGTGCCAGCAGCTTAACAGGAGTAATCACTGAAGCTTTCTTT
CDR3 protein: CASSLTGVITEAFF

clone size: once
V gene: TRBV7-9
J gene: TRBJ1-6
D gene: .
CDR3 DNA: TGTGCCAGCAGCCTTGGACTGAGGGATAATTCACCCCTCCACTTT
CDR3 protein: CASSLGLRDNSPLHF

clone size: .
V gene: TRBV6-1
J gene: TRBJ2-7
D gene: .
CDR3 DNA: TGTGCCAGCAGCCTGACAGCCTACGAGCAGTACTTC
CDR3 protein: CASSLTAYEQYF

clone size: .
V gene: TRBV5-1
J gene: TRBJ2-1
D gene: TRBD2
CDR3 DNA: TGCGCCAGCAGCCGATTTGGGACTAGCGGGGGGCCCCGAAAGCAGTTCTTC
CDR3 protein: CASSRFGTSGGPRKQFF

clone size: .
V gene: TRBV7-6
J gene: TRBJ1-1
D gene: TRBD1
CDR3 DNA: TGTGCCAGCGCCTTTTCCGCTTCAGGGGGGACGAACACTGAAGCTTTCTTT
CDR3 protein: CASAFSASGGTNTEAFF

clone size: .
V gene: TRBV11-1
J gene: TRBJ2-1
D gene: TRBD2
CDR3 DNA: TGTGCCAGCAGCCCCCTAGCGGGGGGCGCTGAGCAGTTCTTC
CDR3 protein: CASSPLAGGAEQFF

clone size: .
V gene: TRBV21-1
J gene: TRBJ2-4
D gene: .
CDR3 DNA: TGTGCCAGCAGCAAACTCGCACAACAGGTAGCCAAAAACATTCAGTACTTC
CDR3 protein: CASSKLAQQVAKNIQYF

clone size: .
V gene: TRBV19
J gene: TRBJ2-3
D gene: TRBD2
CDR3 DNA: TGTGCCAGTAGTAATCAGCGGGGGGTTACAGATACGCAGTATTTT
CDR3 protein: CASSNQRGVTDTQYF

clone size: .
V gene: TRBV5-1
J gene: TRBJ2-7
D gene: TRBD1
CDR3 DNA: TGCGCCAGCAGCTTTGGCGACAGGGGGTTTTACGAGCAGTACTTC
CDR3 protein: CASSFGDRGFYEQYF

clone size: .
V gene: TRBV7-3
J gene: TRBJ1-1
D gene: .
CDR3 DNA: TGTGCCAGCAGCTTATTTGCGGGGCAGACTGAAGCTTTCTTT
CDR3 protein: CASSLFAGQTEAFF

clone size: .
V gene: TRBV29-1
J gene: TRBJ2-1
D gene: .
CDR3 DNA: TGCAGCGTTGCCCTAGAGGGGGATGAGCAGTTCTTC
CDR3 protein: CSVALEGDEQFF

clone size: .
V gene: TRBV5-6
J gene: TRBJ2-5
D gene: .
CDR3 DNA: TGTGCCAGCAGCTTCGGGGGTGGAGAGACCCAGTACTTC
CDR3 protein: CASSFGGGETQYF

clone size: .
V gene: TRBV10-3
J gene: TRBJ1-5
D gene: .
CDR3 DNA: TGTGCCATCAGTGAGGGGGAGGGTCAGGCCCAGCATTTT
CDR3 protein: CAISEGEGQAQHF

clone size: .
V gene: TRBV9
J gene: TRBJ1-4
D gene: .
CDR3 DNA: TGTGCCAGCAGCCCATCGATGCAGAACGAAAAACTGTTTTTT
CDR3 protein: CASSPSMQNEKLFF

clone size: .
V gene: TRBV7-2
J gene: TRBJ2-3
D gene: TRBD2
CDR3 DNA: TGTGCCAGCAGCTTTGGAGCGGGGGCGTACACAGATACGCAGTATTTT
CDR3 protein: CASSFGAGAYTDTQYF

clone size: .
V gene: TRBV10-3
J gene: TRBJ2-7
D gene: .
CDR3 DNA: TGTGCCATCAGTGCTGCCAATGGCTACGAGCAGTACTTC
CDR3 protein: CAISAANGYEQYF

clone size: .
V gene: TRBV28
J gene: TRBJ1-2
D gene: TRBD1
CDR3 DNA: TGTGCCAGCAGCACTAATTATCCGGGACAGGGTCGTTATGGCTACACCTTC
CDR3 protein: CASSTNYPGQGRYGYTF

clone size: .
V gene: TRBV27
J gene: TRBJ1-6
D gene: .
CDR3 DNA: TGTGCCAGCAGTGCATCAGGGTTCCCCTTCCCTAGCTCCTATAATTCACCCCTCCACTTT
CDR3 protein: CASSASGFPFPSSYNSPLHF

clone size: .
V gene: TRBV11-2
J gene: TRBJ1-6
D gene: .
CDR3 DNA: TGTGCCAGCAGCTTAGTGGCTCTTAATTCACCCCTCCACTTT
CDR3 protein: CASSLVALNSPLHF